This TCR beta chain was obtained from a study of T-cell memory formation after mild COVID-19. Study details: TCR clustering was largely donor specific.

Germline V lookup: CDR1 MNHEY, CDR2 SVGAGI. V lost 6 bases, J lost 8 bases, and 16 bases lay in between. The CDR3 is 13 amino acids. TCRdb re-called the 5' RACE reads through MiXCR, storing one row per CDR3 protein. This table has about 340,000 distinct CDR3 sequences, 15% to 20% appearing once. The rearrangement uses TRBV6-5 and TRBJ1-2; D might be TRBD1 (6 bases). The sample was PBMCs or a T cell subset sorted from them (not recorded which). The origin of this receptor is a man in his late teens or twenties who had mild COVID-19 (a few samples of this study predate the infection). Cell type and time point are not known. Here the CDR3 DNA reads TGTGCCAGCAGGGGGGCCTTTTCGGGCGGCTACACCTTC. Translated: CASRGAFSGGYTF.